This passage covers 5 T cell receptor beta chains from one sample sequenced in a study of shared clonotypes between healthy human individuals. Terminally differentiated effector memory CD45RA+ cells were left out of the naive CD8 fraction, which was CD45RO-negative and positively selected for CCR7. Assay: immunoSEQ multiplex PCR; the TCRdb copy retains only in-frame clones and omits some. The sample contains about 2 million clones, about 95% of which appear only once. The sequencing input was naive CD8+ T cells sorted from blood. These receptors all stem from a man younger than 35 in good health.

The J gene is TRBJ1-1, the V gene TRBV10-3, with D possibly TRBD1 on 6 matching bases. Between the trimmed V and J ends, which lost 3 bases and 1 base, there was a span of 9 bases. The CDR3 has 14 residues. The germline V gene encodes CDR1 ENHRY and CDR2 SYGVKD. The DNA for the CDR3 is TGTGCCATCAGTGAAAGGGGGGAGAACACTGAAGCTTTCTTT. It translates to CAISERGENTEAFF.

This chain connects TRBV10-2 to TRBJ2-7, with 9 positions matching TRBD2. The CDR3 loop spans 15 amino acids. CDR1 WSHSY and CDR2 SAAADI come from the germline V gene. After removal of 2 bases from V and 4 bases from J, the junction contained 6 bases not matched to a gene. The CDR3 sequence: CASSEETSGPYEQYF. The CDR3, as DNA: TGCGCCAGCAGTGAGGAGACTAGCGGACCTTACGAGCAGTACTTC.

The CDR3 region has the DNA TGTGCCAGCAGCCCCAAAAGCGGGAGGACCCAATACGAGCAGTTCTTC. Its protein product is CASSPKSGRTQYEQFF. V and J are TRBV7-9 and TRBJ2-1; TRBD2 matches at 9 bases. V dropped 5 bases and J dropped 10; count of bases not matched to a gene: 15. CDR1 and CDR2 (germline): SEHNR, FQNEAQ (reference sequence). The CDR3 is 16 residues long.

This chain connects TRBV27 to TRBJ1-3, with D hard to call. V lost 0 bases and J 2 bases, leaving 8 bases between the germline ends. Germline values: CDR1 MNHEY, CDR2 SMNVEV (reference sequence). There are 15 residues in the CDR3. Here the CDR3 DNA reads TGTGCCAGCAGTTTATCGGCAGACCCTGGAAACACCATATATTTT. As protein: CASSLSADPGNTIYF.

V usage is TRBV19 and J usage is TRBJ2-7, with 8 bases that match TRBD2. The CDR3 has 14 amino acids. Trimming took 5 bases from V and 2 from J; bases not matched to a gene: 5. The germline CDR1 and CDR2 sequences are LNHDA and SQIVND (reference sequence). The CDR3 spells CASSLAGGPYEQYF. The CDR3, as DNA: TGTGCCAGTAGTTTGGCGGGAGGCCCCTACGAGCAGTACTTC.